Shown below are 29 T cell receptor beta chains from a single sample sequenced in a study of cytomegalovirus exposure and HLA in healthy donors. Profiled with immunoSEQ multiplex PCR; TCRdb holds only in-frame clones, not every one. The table includes over 200,000 clones, approximately 87% detected once. Sequencing input: PBMCs. The origin of the receptors is a woman aged 18-29 years in good health and CMV-seronegative.

The rearrangement links TRBV4-1 to TRBJ1-6; D might be TRBD1 (5 bases). V was pared by 4 bases and J by 6 bases, with 19 bases between. The CDR3 is 17 amino acids. CDR1 MGHRA and CDR2 YSYEKL come from the germline V gene. The CDR3 nucleotides read TGCGCCAGCAGCCGAAGGGTTGGGGGGGGGACTAATTCACCCCTCCACTTT. Translated: CASSRRVGGGTNSPLHF.

V and J are TRBV4-2 and TRBJ2-1; maybe TRBD2 (5 bases). Per the germline V gene, CDR1 is LGHNA and CDR2 is YNFKEQ. Between the trimmed V and J ends, which lost 1 base and 6 bases, there was a span of 13 bases. This CDR3 contains 15 residues. CDR3 sequence reads: CASSQGETTANEQFF. The CDR3 bases are TGTGCCAGCAGCCAAGGTGAGACTACGGCCAATGAGCAGTTCTTC.

The chain combines TRBV4-1 with TRBJ1-4; D is unresolved. This CDR3 is built from 13 residues. V lost 1 base and J lost 5, with 5 bases in between. Looked up from germline, CDR1 is MGHRA and CDR2 is YSYEKL. This CDR3 is CASSQVLNEKLFF. The CDR3 DNA follows: TGCGCCAGCAGCCAAGTACTAAATGAAAAACTGTTTTTT.

CDR3 sequence: CASSGTPNTEAFF. As DNA, the CDR3 is TGTGCCAGCAGCGGGACCCCGAACACTGAAGCTTTCTTT. The rearrangement links TRBV9 to TRBJ1-1; D call uncertain. CDR3 size: 13 residues. V lost 3 bases and J 1 base, leaving 7 bases between the germline ends. CDR1 SGDLS and CDR2 YYNGEE come from the germline V gene.

This clone was recorded only once. This chain uses TRBV11-2 with TRBJ2-7; D could derive from TRBD1 or TRBD2 (5 bases each). V was shortened by 4 bases and J by 2 bases, with 24 bases between the two germline ends. There are 18 residues in the CDR3. Germline V gene data show CDR1 as SGHAT and CDR2 as FQNNGV. CDR3 nucleotides: TGTGCCAGCAGCTCACCCCGAGGGGTCACAGGCCATCCCTACGAGCAGTACTTC. This encodes CASSSPRGVTGHPYEQYF.

J is TRBJ1-1 and V is TRBV2; no clear D gene. Per the germline V gene, CDR1 is SNHLY and CDR2 is FYNNEI. Trimming removed 4 bases at V and 0 bases at J, with 12 bases between. The CDR3 totals 15 residues. The CDR3 DNA reads as TGTGCCAGCAGTGTCTGGCGGAGCATGAACACTGAAGCTTTCTTT. The encoded protein is CASSVWRSMNTEAFF. Based on the CDR3 plus reference TRBV2 and TRBJ1-1, the full variable domain is EPEVTQTPSHQVTQMGQEVILRCVPISNHLYFYWYRQILGQKVEFLVSFYNNEISEKSEIFDDQFSVERPDGSNFTLKIRSTKLEDSAMYFCASSVWRSMNTEAFFGQGTRLTVV.

This clone was detected only a few times. The chain has TRBV7-6 and TRBJ1-2; no definite D call. The V end lost 3 bases, the J end lost 0 bases, and 5 bases lay between the germline ends. The germline V gene encodes CDR1 SGHVS and CDR2 FNYEAQ. The CDR3 spans 13 residues. The chain's CDR3 is CASSFEANYGYTF. CDR3 DNA: TGTGCCAGCAGCTTCGAAGCTAACTATGGCTACACCTTC.

The chain couples TRBV18 to TRBJ1-5; 8 bases are a match to TRBD1. CDR1 is KGHSH and CDR2 is LQKENI in the germline V gene. The CDR3 loop spans 15 amino acids. With V trimmed by 4 bases and J by 6 bases, 8 bases remained unmatched. CDR3: CASSLGQGPGQPQHF. CDR3 nucleotides: TGTGCCAGCTCACTTGGACAGGGACCGGGTCAGCCCCAGCATTTT.

V usage is TRBV6-5 and J usage is TRBJ1-5; 8 bases are a match to TRBD1. Trimming removed 6 bases from V and 4 bases from J; junction bases left unmatched: 5. Germline CDR1 reads MNHEY; CDR2 reads SVGAGI. The CDR3 contains 14 residues. CDR3 nucleotide sequence: TGTGCCAGCAGCACGACAGGGGAAAATCAGCCCCAGCATTTT. Translated, it gives CASSTTGENQPQHF.

There are a few counts of this clone. The CDR3 loop reads CASSPSGEAWADTQYF. CDR3 sequence (DNA): TGTGCCAGCAGCCCGAGCGGGGAGGCCTGGGCAGATACGCAGTATTTT. The V and J genes are TRBV4-2 and TRBJ2-3, with TRBD2 matching 7 bases. Germline V gene lookup returns CDR1 LGHNA and CDR2 YNFKEQ. This CDR3 has 16 residues. Trimming cost V 4 bases and J 4 bases; bases outside gene matches: 11.

The chain combines TRBV6-5 with TRBJ1-1; 7 nucleotides line up with TRBD1. The CDR3 has 15 residues. Germline values: CDR1 MNHEY, CDR2 SVGAGI. V lost 6 bases and J lost 0; bases outside the gene matches: 7. For the CDR3, the DNA is TGTGCCAGCAGACCACCGGGACAGATGAACACTGAAGCTTTCTTT. It translates to CASRPPGQMNTEAFF.

The CDR3 here is CASSPPRGGYSNQPQHF. Written as DNA, the CDR3 is TGTGCCAGTAGTCCGCCTAGGGGGGGGTATAGCAATCAGCCCCAGCATTTT. V usage is TRBV19 and J usage is TRBJ1-5, with D perhaps TRBD1 (6 bases). The germline CDR1 and CDR2 sequences are LNHDA and SQIVND (reference sequence). CDR3 length: 17 residues. Trimming took 5 bases from V and 0 from J, leaving 17 bases between them.

The chain recombines TRBV5-6 with TRBJ2-7; 7 nucleotides align to TRBD2. Germline CDR1 is SGHDT and CDR2 is YYEEEE. This CDR3 comprises 15 residues. The V gene end was trimmed by 3 bases and the J gene end by 3 bases; junction bases not matched to a gene: 9. In DNA, the CDR3 is TGTGCCAGCAGCTCTCCGGCCCGGGGGGACTACGAGCAGTACTTC. Translating gives CASSSPARGDYEQYF.

The gene calls are TRBV6-6 and TRBJ1-3, with unresolved D. Germline V gene lookup returns CDR1 MNHNY and CDR2 SVGAGI (reference sequence). V lost 11 bases, J lost 0 bases, and 8 bases lay in between. This CDR3 has 12 amino acids. CDR3 sequence: CAVTSSGNTIYF. CDR3 DNA: TGTGCCGTGACTAGCTCTGGAAACACCATATATTTT.

This rearrangement joins TRBV6-5 to TRBJ1-1; the D gene is possibly TRBD1 (6 bases). The V gene's germline CDR1 is MNHEY and CDR2 SVGAGI. The CDR3 is 13 amino acids. Trimming shortened V by 7 bases and J by 2 bases, and 11 bases separated the two germline ends. The CDR3 coding sequence is TGTGCCAGCAACGACAGGACTAACACTGAAGCTTTCTTT. This gives the protein CASNDRTNTEAFF.

The gene calls are TRBV19 and TRBJ2-1; 11 positions match TRBD1. The CDR3 totals 15 residues. Trimming at V came to 7 bases and at J to 6 bases, leaving 8 bases not matched to a gene. Germline V gives CDR1 LNHDA, CDR2 SQIVND (reference sequence). The CDR3 DNA sequence: TGTGCCAGTACCACAGGAGGGACAGGGGGCAATGAGCAGTTCTTC. Its translation: CASTTGGTGGNEQFF.

As DNA, the CDR3 is TGTGCCAGCACCCCAGACAGGGGAACGGGTGAAGCTTTCTTT. Protein product: CASTPDRGTGEAFF. The gene calls are TRBV6-1 and TRBJ1-1, with 8 positions matching TRBD1. The CDR3 is 14 amino acids. Trimming took 7 bases from V and 7 from J; bases not matched to a gene: 11. CDR1 is MNHNS, CDR2 SASEGT, per germline.

J is TRBJ2-7 and V is TRBV27; D is unresolved. This CDR3 contains 15 residues. The germline CDR1 and CDR2 sequences are MNHEY and SMNVEV (reference sequence). V was cut by 2 bases and J by 1 base, with 12 bases left in between. The CDR3 nucleotides read TGTGCCAGCAGTTTAAATGGTTACGGGTCCTACGAGCAGTACTTC. This encodes CASSLNGYGSYEQYF.

The CDR3 region has the DNA TGCAGCGCGGTCCTCACAGGGGGCCGGGAGACCCAGTACTTC. Translating it yields CSAVLTGGRETQYF. V is TRBV29-1 and J is TRBJ2-5; 9 bases are a match to TRBD1. The CDR3 sequence is 14 residues long. V lost 7 bases, J lost 5 bases, and 11 bases stayed unmatched. Germline lookup yields CDR1 SQVTM and CDR2 ANQGSEA.

This clone was counted a few times. V usage is TRBV30 and J usage is TRBJ2-7; D gene uncertain. The CDR3 runs to 12 residues. The germline V and J ends were trimmed by 3 bases and 2 bases, with 8 bases remaining between them. Germline V lookup: CDR1 GTSNPN, CDR2 SVGIG (reference sequence). The CDR3 spells CAWRTSTYEQYF. In DNA, the CDR3 is TGTGCCTGGAGAACATCGACCTACGAGCAGTACTTC.

This chain's CDR3 is CASRLRGDLGDTQYF. The CDR3 bases are TGCGCCAGCAGGTTGAGGGGCGACTTAGGAGATACGCAGTATTTT. The chain is built from TRBV5-1 and TRBJ2-3; perhaps D is TRBD1 or TRBD2 (5 bases each). Germline V gene sequence: CDR1 SGHRS, CDR2 YFSETQ. The CDR3 spans 15 residues. V gave up 5 bases and J gave up 5 bases, with 18 bases separating them. Looking up the rest from reference TRBV5-1 and TRBJ2-3 gives the full variable domain: KAGVTQTPRYLIKTRGQQVTLSCSPISGHRSVSWYQQTPGQGLQFLFEYFSETQRNKGNFPGRFSGRQFSNSRSEMNVSTLELGDSALYLCASRLRGDLGDTQYFGPGTRLTVL.

This clone was seen at least ten times. The chain carries TRBV6-5 and TRBJ2-2; a weak D match, TRBD1 (5 bases). Germline V gives CDR1 MNHEY, CDR2 SVGAGI. This CDR3 region has 14 residues. The ends were cut back, 5 bases at V and 8 bases at J, with 15 bases in the middle. The CDR3 nucleotides read TGTGCCAGCAGTCGACAGTCTAATGGGGGGGAGCTGTTTTTT. It is translated as CASSRQSNGGELFF.

This clone was detected a few times. The chain is built from TRBV6-1 and TRBJ2-4; D is unclear. The CDR3 is 16 amino acids. Germline V CDR1 and CDR2: MNHNS, SASEGT. V dropped 1 base and J dropped 1 base, with 11 bases sitting between them. DNA for the CDR3: TGTGCCAGCAGTGAAGAAGTGGCCGGGGCCAAAAACATTCAGTACTTC. As protein: CASSEEVAGAKNIQYF.

The chain carries TRBV9 and TRBJ2-2, with unresolved D. The CDR3 consists of 14 residues. Germline V gene sequence: CDR1 SGDLS, CDR2 YYNGEE. Trimming took 2 bases from V and 5 from J, leaving 10 bases between them. The CDR3 coding sequence is TGTGCCAGCAGCGTTGCCGTTTGGACCGGGGAGCTGTTTTTT. It translates to CASSVAVWTGELFF.

The chain carries TRBV21-1 and TRBJ1-2. TRBV21-1 corresponds to a pseudogene. The CDR3 is 11 residues long. The CDR3 loop is CASSKTGGYTF. The CDR3 DNA reads TGTGCCAGCAGCAAAACGGGGGGCTACACCTTC.

The chain is built from TRBV30 and TRBJ2-7, with a tentative D call TRBD1 (5 bases). V was trimmed by 4 bases and J by 6 bases, leaving 10 bases between them. This CDR3 has 11 amino acids. CDR1 and CDR2 (germline): GTSNPN, SVGIG (reference sequence). The DNA of the CDR3 is TGTGCCTGGAATGGTAGGGGCGAGCAGTACTTC. This codes for CAWNGRGEQYF.

This clone appeared once. The V and J genes are TRBV2 and TRBJ2-7; no reliable D call. The CDR3 is made up of 12 amino acids. Trimming stripped 4 bases from V and 3 bases from J, with 7 bases between. From germline, CDR1 is SNHLY and CDR2 FYNNEI. CDR3 residues: CASSVRGYEQYF. CDR3 nucleotide sequence: TGTGCCAGCAGTGTACGAGGCTACGAGCAGTACTTC.

DNA for the CDR3: TGCAGCGTTGATGGCGCAGGGAATGCGAATGAGCAGTTCTTC. Protein product: CSVDGAGNANEQFF. The rearrangement uses TRBV29-1 and TRBJ2-1; D may be TRBD1 (5 bases). This CDR3 is built from 14 residues. With 3 bases removed from V and 7 bases from J, the gap between germline ends came to 16 bases. Germline assignment: CDR1 SQVTM and CDR2 ANQGSEA.

This chain links TRBV4-2 with TRBJ2-1; 13 bases agree with TRBD2. From germline, CDR1 is LGHNA and CDR2 YNFKEQ. V trimming: 0 bases; J trimming: 7 bases; junction bases outside the gene matches: 3. This CDR3 has 16 amino acids. In DNA, the CDR3 is TGTGCCAGCAGCCAAGAGGGGACTAGCGGGATGAATGAGCAGTTCTTC. Translating gives CASSQEGTSGMNEQFF.